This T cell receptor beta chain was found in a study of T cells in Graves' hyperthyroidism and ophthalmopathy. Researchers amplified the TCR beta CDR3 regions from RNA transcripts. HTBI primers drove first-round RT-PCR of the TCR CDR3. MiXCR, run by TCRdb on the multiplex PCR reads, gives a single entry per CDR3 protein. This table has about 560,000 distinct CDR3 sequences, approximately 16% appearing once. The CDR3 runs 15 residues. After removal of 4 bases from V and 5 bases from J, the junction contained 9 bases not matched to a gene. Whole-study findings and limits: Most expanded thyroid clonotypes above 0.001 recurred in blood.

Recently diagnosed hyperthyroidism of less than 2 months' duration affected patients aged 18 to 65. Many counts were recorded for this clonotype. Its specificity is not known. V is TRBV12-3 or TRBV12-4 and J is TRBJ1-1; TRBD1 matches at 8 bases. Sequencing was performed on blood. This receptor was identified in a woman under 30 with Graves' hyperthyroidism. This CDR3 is CASSSITGGWTEAFF. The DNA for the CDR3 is TGTGCCAGCAGTTCCATTACAGGGGGGTGGACTGAAGCTTTCTTT.